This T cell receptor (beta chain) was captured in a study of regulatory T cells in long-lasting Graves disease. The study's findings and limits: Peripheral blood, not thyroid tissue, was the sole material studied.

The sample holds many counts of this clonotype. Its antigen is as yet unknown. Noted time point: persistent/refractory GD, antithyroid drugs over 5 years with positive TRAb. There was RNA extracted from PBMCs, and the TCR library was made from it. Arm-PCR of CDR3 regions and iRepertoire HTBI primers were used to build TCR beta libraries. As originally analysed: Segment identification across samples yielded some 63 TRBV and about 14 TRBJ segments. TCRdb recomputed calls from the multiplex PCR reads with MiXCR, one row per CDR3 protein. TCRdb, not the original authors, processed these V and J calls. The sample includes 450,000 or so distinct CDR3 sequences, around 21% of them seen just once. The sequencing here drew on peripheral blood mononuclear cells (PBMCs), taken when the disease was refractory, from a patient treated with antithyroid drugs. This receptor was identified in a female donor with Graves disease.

This CDR3 reads CSAWSGRPNTGELFF. The CDR3 nucleotides read TGCAGTGCTTGGAGCGGGAGACCGAACACCGGGGAGCTGTTTTTT. The chain joins TRBV20-1 to TRBJ2-2; the match to TRBD2 covers 8 bases. The CDR3 totals 15 residues. The V and J ends lost 5 bases and 0 bases, in that order; junction bases with no gene match: 5. Germline assignment: CDR1 DFQATT and CDR2 SNEGSKA (reference sequence).